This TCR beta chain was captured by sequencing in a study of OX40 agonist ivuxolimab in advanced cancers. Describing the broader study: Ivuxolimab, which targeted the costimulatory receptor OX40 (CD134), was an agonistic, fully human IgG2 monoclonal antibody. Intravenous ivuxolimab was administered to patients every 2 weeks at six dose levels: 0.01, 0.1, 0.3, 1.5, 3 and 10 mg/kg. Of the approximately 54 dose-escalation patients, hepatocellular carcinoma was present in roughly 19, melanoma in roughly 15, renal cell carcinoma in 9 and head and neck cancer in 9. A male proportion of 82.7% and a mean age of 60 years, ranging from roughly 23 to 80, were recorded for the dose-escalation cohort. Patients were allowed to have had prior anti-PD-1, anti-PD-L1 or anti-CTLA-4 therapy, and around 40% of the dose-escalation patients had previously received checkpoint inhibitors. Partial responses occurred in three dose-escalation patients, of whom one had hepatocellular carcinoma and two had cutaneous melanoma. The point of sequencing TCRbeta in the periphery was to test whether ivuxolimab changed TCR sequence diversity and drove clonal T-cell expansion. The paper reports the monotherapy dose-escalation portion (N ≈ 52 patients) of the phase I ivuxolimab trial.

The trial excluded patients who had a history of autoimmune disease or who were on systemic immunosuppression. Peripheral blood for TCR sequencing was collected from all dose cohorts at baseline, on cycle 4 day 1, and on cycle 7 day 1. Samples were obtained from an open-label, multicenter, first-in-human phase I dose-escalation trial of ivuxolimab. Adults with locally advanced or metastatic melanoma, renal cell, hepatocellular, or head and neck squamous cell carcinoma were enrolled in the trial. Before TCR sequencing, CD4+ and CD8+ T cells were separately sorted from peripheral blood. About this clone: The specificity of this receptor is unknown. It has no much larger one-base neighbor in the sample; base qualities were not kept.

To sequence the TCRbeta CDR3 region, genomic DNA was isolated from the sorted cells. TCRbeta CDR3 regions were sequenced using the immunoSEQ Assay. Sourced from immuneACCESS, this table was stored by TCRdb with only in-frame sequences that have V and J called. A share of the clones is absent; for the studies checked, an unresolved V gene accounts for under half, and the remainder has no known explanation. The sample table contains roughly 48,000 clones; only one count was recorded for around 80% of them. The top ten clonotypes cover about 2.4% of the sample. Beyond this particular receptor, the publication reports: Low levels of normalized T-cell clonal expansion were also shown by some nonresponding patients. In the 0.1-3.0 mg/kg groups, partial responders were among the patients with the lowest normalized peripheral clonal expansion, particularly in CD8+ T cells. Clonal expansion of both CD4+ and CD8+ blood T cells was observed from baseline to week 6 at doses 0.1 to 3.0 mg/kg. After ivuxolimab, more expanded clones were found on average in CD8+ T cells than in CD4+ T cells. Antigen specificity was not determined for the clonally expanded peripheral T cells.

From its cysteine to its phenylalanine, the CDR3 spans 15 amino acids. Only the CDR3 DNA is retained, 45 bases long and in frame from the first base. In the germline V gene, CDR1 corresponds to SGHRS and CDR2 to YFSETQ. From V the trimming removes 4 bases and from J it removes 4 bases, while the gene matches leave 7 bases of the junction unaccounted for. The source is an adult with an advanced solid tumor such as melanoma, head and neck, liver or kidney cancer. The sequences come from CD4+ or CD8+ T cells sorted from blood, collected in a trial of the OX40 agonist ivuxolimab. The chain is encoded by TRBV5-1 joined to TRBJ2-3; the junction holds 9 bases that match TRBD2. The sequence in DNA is TGCGCCAGCAGCCCCCCTAGCGGGGCCGCAGATACGCAGTATTTT. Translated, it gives CASSPPSGAADTQYF.